The next 11 T cell receptor beta chains were all read from a single sample in a study of graft-versus-host responses after intestinal transplantation. For these TCRs, the target antigens are not known. This table comes from immunoSEQ multiplex PCR, and its TCRdb copy is limited to in-frame clones, with some not included. The table records some 130,000 clones, just under 95% of them present only once. Specimen: unstimulated CD4+ T cells sorted from spleen or lymph node cells, collected before intestinal transplant. The receptors derive from a human donor who received an intestinal transplant.

J is TRBJ2-7 and V is TRBV15, with D possibly TRBD1 on 6 matching bases. The CDR3 covers 16 residues. V was trimmed by 6 bases and J by 3 bases, leaving 21 bases between them. Germline lookup yields CDR1 LNHNV and CDR2 YYDKDF (reference sequence). In nucleotides, the CDR3 is TGTGCCACCAGTGGGGCCGGGACACCGTCCCACTACGAGCAGTACTTC. This codes for CATSGAGTPSHYEQYF.

The chain carries TRBV30 and TRBJ2-1; D gene ambiguous. Germline CDR1 is GTSNPN and CDR2 is SVGIG (reference sequence). CDR3 size: 14 residues. V lost 6 bases and J lost 0, with 12 bases in between. The CDR3 loop is CACGFGHSYNEQFF. CDR3 DNA: TGTGCCTGCGGTTTTGGTCACTCCTACAATGAGCAGTTCTTC.

V and J are TRBV5-6 and TRBJ2-7, with a weak D call TRBD1 (6 bases). The germline V gene encodes CDR1 SGHDT and CDR2 YYEEEE. Trimming cost V 3 bases and J 3 bases, with 16 bases left between them. This CDR3 contains 15 residues. CDR3 protein: CASSSGVKVDYEQYF. The DNA for the CDR3 is TGTGCCAGCAGCTCAGGGGTAAAGGTGGACTACGAGCAGTACTTC.

The rearrangement joins TRBV7-2 to TRBJ2-3; 11 bases line up with TRBD2. The CDR3 has 15 residues. Per germline, CDR1 SGHTA and CDR2 FQGNSA. With V trimmed by 1 base and J by 3 bases, 0 bases remained unmatched. Written as DNA, the CDR3 is TGTGCCAGCAGCTTAGTAGCGGGAGGGACAGATACGCAGTATTTT. Its protein is CASSLVAGGTDTQYF. Together with reference TRBV7-2 and TRBJ2-3, the CDR3 gives the full variable domain: GAGVSQSPSNKVTEKGKDVELRCDPISGHTALYWYRQSLGQGLEFLIYFQGNSAPDKSGLPSDRFSAERTGGSVSTLTIQRTQQEDSAVYLCASSLVAGGTDTQYFGPGTRLTVL.

This rearrangement joins TRBV6-5 to TRBJ2-3, with 7 bases aligning to TRBD1. Looked up from germline, CDR1 is MNHEY and CDR2 is SVGAGI. The CDR3 extends over 13 amino acids. V shed 6 bases, J shed 10 bases, and the junction held 10 bases outside the gene matches. CDR3 region: CASRSLSGTAQYF. CDR3 coding DNA: TGTGCCAGCAGGTCCCTCTCCGGGACAGCGCAGTATTTT.

V gene TRBV27 combines with J gene TRBJ2-5; D not resolved. The CDR3 consists of 13 residues. Trimming took 3 bases from V and 4 from J, leaving 9 bases between them. Germline values: CDR1 MNHEY, CDR2 SMNVEV (reference sequence). The CDR3 protein is CASSFFVGETQYF. The CDR3 DNA follows: TGTGCCAGCAGTTTCTTCGTGGGAGAGACCCAGTACTTC.

This chain uses TRBV21-1 with TRBJ1-2. TRBV21-1 is classified as a pseudogene. The CDR3 runs 14 residues. DNA for the CDR3: TGTGCCAGCAACGAGGGGTTCGTCTACTATGGCTACACCTTC. Translating it yields CASNEGFVYYGYTF.

This sequence joins TRBV6-1 and TRBJ2-7, with 7 positions matching TRBD1. Germline CDR1 is MNHNS and CDR2 is SASEGT. V was clipped by 5 bases and J by 7 bases; unmatched bases: 5. This CDR3 is 12 amino acids long. CDR3 sequence reads: CASSHRGGEQYF. For the CDR3, the DNA is TGTGCCAGCAGTCACAGGGGCGGGGAGCAGTACTTC.

The genes are TRBV19 and TRBJ2-7; tentatively, D is TRBD1 (6 bases). The V and J ends lost 9 bases and 2 bases respectively, with 11 bases between them. Germline V gene sequence: CDR1 LNHDA, CDR2 SQIVND (reference sequence). The CDR3 is 12 amino acids. CDR3 loop: CARLWTAYEQYF. CDR3 coding DNA: TGTGCCAGACTCTGGACAGCCTACGAGCAGTACTTC. Drawing the rest from reference TRBV19 and TRBJ2-7, the complete variable domain is DGGITQSPKYLFRKEGQNVTLSCEQNLNHDAMYWYRQDPGQGLRLIYYSQIVNDFQKGDIAEGYSVSREKKESFPLTVTSAQKNPTAFYLCARLWTAYEQYFGPGTRLTVT.

This rearrangement joins TRBV30 to TRBJ1-1; D not certain. Germline V gene data show CDR1 as GTSNPN and CDR2 as SVGIG (reference sequence). V was trimmed by 1 base and J by 1 base, leaving 13 bases between them. The CDR3 spans 15 residues. CDR3 nucleotide sequence: TGTGCCTGGAGTGGCAGTTTAAGACGGAACACTGAAGCTTTCTTT. It translates to CAWSGSLRRNTEAFF. The full variable domain, its missing parts supplied by reference TRBV30 and TRBJ1-1, is SQTIHQWPATLVQPVGSPLSLECTVEGTSNPNLYWYRQAAGRGLQLLFYSVGIGQISSEVPQNLSASRPQDRQFILSSKKLLLSDSGFYLCAWSGSLRRNTEAFFGQGTRLTVV.

The V and J genes are TRBV6-5 and TRBJ2-1; D call uncertain. The germline V gene has CDR1 MNHEY and CDR2 SVGAGI. Trimming took off 6 bases at V and 0 bases at J, with 9 bases between the two ends. This CDR3 is 14 amino acids long. CDR3 sequence (DNA): TGTGCCAGCAGGCGGTCGGTCTCCTACAATGAGCAGTTCTTC. Translation gives CASRRSVSYNEQFF.